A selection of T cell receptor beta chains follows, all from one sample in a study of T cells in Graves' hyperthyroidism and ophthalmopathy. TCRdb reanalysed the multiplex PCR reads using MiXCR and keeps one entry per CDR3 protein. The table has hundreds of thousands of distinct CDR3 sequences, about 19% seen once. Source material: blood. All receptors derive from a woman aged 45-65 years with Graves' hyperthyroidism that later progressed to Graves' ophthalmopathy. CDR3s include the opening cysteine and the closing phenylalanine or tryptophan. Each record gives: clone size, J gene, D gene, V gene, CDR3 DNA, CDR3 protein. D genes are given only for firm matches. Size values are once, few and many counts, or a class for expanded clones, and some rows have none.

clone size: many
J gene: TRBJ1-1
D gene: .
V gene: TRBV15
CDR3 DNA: TGTGCCACCAGCAGGCTTGTGGCGGCGAGGGGCACTGAAGCTTTCTTT
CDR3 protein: CATSRLVAARGTEAFF

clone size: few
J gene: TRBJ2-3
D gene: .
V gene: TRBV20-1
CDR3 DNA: TGCAGTGCGCCGGCCTTCAGAGCGCAGTATTTT
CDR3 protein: CSAPAFRAQYF

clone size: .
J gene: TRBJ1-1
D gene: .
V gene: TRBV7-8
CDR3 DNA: TGTGCCAGCAGCATCACCCTAGATGTACGGAACACTGAAGCTTTCTTT
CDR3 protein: CASSITLDVRNTEAFF

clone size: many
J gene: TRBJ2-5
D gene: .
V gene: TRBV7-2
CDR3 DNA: TGTGCCAGCAGCTTAGCGACGACGGAGACCCAGTACTTC
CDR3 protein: CASSLATTETQYF

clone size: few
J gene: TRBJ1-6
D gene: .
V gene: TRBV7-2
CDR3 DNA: TGTGCCAGCACCTTAGAAGTGGGGAACCTCAATTCACCCCTCCACTTT
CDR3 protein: CASTLEVGNLNSPLHF

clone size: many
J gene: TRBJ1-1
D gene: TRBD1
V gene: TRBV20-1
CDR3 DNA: TGCAGTGCTAGCGGGACAGGGGGCTTCACTGAAGCTTTCTTT
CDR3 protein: CSASGTGGFTEAFF

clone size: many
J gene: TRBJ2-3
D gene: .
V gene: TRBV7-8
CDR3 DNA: TGTGCCAGCAGCGCCCGGACGGAAGTCACAGATACGCAGTATTTT
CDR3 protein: CASSARTEVTDTQYF

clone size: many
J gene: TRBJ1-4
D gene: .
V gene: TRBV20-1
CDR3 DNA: TGCAGTAGTACCCGGGCGGAAAAACTGTTTTTT
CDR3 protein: CSSTRAEKLFF

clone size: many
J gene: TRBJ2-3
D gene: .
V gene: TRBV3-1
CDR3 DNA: TGTGCCAGCAGCCAAGATTCTCGATGGAGCACAGATACGCAGTATTTT
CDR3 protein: CASSQDSRWSTDTQYF

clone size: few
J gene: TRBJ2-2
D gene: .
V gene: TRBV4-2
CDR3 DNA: TGTGCCAGCAGCCACCCCGCTACCGGGGAGCTGTTTTTT
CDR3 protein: CASSHPATGELFF

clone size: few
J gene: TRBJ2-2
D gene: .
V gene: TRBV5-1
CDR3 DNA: TGCGCCAGCAGCCAGGGGACCGAAAACACCGGGGAGCTGTTTTTT
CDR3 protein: CASSQGTENTGELFF

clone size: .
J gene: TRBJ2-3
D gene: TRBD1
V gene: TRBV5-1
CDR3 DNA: TGCGCCAGCAGTTTTGTTGCCGGGACAGGGATCCCAGATACGCAGTATTTT
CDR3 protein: CASSFVAGTGIPDTQYF

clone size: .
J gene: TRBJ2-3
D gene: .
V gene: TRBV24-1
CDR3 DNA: TGTGCCACCAGTGCCCCGGGGTTCGGTACGCAGTATTTT
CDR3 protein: CATSAPGFGTQYF

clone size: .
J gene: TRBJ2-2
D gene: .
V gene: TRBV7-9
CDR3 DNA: TGTGCCAGCAGCTTAGCTGGTCCCGCGAACACCGGGGAGCTGTTTTTT
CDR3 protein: CASSLAGPANTGELFF

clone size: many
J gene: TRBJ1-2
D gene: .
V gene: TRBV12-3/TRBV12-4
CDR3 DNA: TGTGCCAGCAGCCCTGTGACCGGCTATGGCTACACCTTC
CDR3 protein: CASSPVTGYGYTF

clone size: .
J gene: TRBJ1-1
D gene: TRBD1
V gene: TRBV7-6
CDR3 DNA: TGTGCCAGCAGCTCCGGACAGGGCGGAGCTTTCTTT
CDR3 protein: CASSSGQGGAFF

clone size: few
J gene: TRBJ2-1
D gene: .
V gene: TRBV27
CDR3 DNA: TGTGCCAGCAGAAAATCCGATGACAATGAGCAGTTCTTC
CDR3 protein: CASRKSDDNEQFF

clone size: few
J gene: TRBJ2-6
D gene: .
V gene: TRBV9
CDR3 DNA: TGTGCCAGCAGCCCCGAGGGATCCTCTGGGGCCAACGTCCTGACTTTC
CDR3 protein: CASSPEGSSGANVLTF

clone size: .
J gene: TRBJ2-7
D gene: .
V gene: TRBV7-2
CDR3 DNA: TGTGCCAGCAGCTTAGGCTGGGGGGACTACGAGCAGTACTTC
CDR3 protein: CASSLGWGDYEQYF

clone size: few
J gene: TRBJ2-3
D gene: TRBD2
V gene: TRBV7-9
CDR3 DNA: TGTGCCAGCAGGCCCGGACTAGCGGGGAGAGATACGCAGTATTTT
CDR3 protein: CASRPGLAGRDTQYF

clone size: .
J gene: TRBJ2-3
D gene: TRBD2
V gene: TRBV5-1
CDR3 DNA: TGCGCCAGCAACCTGAGGAGCGGGGGGGGCACAGATACGCAGTATTTT
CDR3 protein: CASNLRSGGGTDTQYF

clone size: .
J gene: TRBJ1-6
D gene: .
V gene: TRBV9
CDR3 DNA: TGTGCCAGCAGCGTAGACGTTAACGGCCCCAATTCACCCCTCCACTTT
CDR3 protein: CASSVDVNGPNSPLHF

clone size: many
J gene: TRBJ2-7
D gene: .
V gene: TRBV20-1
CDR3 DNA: TGCAGTGCTAGTTCAGGAAACTACGAGCAGTACTTC
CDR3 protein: CSASSGNYEQYF

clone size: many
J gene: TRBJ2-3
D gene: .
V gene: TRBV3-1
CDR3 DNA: TGTGCCAGCAGCCACGCCGGGGGGCTGGTCACAGATACGCAGTATTTT
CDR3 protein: CASSHAGGLVTDTQYF

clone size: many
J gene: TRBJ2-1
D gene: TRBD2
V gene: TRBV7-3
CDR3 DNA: TGTGCCAGCAGCCATCGGGGAGGGCATGAGCAGTTCTTC
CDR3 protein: CASSHRGGHEQFF

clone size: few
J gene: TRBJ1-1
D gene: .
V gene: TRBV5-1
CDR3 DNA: TGCGCCAGCAGCAAAACAGGGTCTGACACTGAAGCTTTCTTT
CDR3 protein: CASSKTGSDTEAFF

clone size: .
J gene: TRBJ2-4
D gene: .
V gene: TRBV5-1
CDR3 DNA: TGCGCCAGCAGCTTGGGGCGCACCAAGGACATTCAGTACTTC
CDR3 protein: CASSLGRTKDIQYF

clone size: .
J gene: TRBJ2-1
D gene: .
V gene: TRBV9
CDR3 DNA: TGTGCCAGCAGCGCCCTCCAGTTGAATGAGCAGTTCTTC
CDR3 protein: CASSALQLNEQFF

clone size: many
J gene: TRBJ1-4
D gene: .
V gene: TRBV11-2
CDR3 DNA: TGTGCCAGCAGCTTGGGCTTGGGTGAAAAACTGTTTTTT
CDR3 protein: CASSLGLGEKLFF

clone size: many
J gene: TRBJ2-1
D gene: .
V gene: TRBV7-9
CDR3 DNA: TGTGCCAGCAGCTTCCCGGGTACCATTGAGCAGTTCTTC
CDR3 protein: CASSFPGTIEQFF

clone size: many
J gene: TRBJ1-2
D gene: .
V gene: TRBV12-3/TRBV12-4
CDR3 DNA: TGTGCCAGCAGTTTAGCGTTGAGTTCCTATGGCTACACCTTC
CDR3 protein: CASSLALSSYGYTF

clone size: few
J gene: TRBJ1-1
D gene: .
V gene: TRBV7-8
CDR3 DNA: TGTGCCAGCAGCCCACCCGTAAGGACTGAAGCTTTCTTT
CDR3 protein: CASSPPVRTEAFF

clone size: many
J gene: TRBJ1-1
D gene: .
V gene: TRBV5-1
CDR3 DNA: TGCGCCAGCAGCTTGGGGGCAGGAGCCTCCGAAACTGAAGCTTTCTTT
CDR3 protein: CASSLGAGASETEAFF

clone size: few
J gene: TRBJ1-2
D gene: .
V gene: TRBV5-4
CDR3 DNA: TGTGCCAGCCAACGATGGAACGAAAACAACTATGGCTACACCTTC
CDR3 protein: CASQRWNENNYGYTF

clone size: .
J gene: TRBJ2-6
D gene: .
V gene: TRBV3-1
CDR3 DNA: TGTGCCAGCAGCCAAGATGGGTTGAGGGACACTGGGGCCAACGTCCTGACTTTC
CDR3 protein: CASSQDGLRDTGANVLTF

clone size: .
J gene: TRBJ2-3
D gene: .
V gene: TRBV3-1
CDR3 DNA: TGTGCCAGCAGCCAAGGGACTTTCTCGGAAGATACGCAGTATTTT
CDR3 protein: CASSQGTFSEDTQYF

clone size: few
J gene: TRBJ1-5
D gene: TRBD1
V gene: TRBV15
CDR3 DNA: TGTGCCACCAGCAGGACAGGGGAAAGTCAGCCCCAGCATTTT
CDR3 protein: CATSRTGESQPQHF

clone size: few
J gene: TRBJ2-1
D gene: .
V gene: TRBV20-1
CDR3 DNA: TGCAGTGCTAGAGATCTCAGACTATCGGGTGAGCAGTTCTTC
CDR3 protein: CSARDLRLSGEQFF

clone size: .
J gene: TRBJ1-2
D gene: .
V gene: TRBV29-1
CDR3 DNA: TGCAGCGTTGAAGAGTACCCCTATGGCTACACCTTC
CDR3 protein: CSVEEYPYGYTF

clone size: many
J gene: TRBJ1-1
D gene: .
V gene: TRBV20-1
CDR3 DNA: TGCAGTGCTAGAGTCCCCGACAGAAACACTGAAGCTTTCTTT
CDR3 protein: CSARVPDRNTEAFF

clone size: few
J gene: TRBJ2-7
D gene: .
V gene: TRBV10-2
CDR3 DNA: TGCGCCAGCAGTGAGTGGGGCGAGCAGTACTTC
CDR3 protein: CASSEWGEQYF

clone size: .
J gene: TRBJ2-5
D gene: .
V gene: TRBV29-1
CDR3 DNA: TGCAGCGTTCCAACGGACACAAACCAAGAGACCCAGTACTTC
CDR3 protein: CSVPTDTNQETQYF

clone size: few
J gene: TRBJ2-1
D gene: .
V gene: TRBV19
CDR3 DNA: TGTGCCAGTAGTACCCCGACTGGGAGCTCCTACAATGAGCAGTTCTTC
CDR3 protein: CASSTPTGSSYNEQFF

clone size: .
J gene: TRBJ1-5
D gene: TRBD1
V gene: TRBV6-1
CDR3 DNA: TGTGCCAGCAAAAGACAGGGAGGCAATCAGCCCCAGCATTTT
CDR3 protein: CASKRQGGNQPQHF